The rows below give T cell receptor beta chains drawn from one sample of a study of T cell changes during pregnancy in multiple sclerosis. Sequenced by immunoSEQ multiplex PCR; TCRdb stores in-frame clones only, minus some. Here the sample spans 70,000 to 85,000 clones, just over 90% being singletons. The source material was peripheral blood, sampled before pregnancy. Receptors originate from a female donor with multiple sclerosis, enrolled in a pregnancy study. Both conserved end residues are part of each CDR3. The D gene is left open where the match is weak. Part of the rows lack a size; the others show once, few, many or a class for expanded clones.

clone_size j_call v_call d_call cdr3_aa cdr3_nt
- TRBJ2-3 TRBV7-9 TRBD1 CASSPRQGRSTDTQYF TGTGCCAGCAGCCCGCGACAGGGAAGGAGCACAGATACGCAGTATTTT
few TRBJ1-2 TRBV30 - CAWTETSGGVYGYTF TGTGCCTGGACCGAAACCTCGGGGGGGGTCTATGGCTACACCTTC
- TRBJ2-3 TRBV11-1 - CASLPRTSLSTDTQYF TGTGCCAGCTTGCCCAGAACTAGCCTAAGCACAGATACGCAGTATTTT
- TRBJ2-7 TRBV2 TRBD2 CAGGGSGGPYEQYF TGTGCCGGGGGGGGAAGCGGCGGCCCCTACGAGCAGTACTTC
- TRBJ1-1 TRBV6-5 - CASRSRTVVNTEAFF TGTGCCAGCAGATCGCGAACAGTGGTGAACACTGAAGCTTTCTTT
- TRBJ1-2 TRBV5-1 - CASSLEVWSGYTF TGCGCCAGCAGCTTGGAGGTCTGGAGTGGCTACACCTTC
- TRBJ2-1 TRBV7-8 TRBD2 CASSLILAGGRVTYNEQFF TGTGCCAGCAGCTTAATACTAGCGGGAGGAAGGGTCACCTACAATGAGCAGTTCTTC
once TRBJ1-3 TRBV6-5 - CASSYSRQGTYTIYF TGTGCCAGCAGTTACTCGAGGCAGGGCACATACACCATATATTTT
- TRBJ2-3 TRBV19 TRBD1 CASSPGQGDTDTQYF TGTGCCAGTAGTCCCGGACAGGGCGATACAGATACGCAGTATTTT
- TRBJ2-1 TRBV29-1 - CSVVAAGSYNEQFF TGCAGCGTTGTAGCGGCCGGCTCCTACAATGAGCAGTTCTTC
- TRBJ2-1 TRBV10-1 - CASSGSSYRESYNEQFF TGCGCCAGCAGTGGCTCCTCCTACAGGGAGTCCTACAATGAGCAGTTCTTC
- TRBJ2-2 TRBV6-1 - CASIGTLNTGELFF TGTGCCAGCATTGGGACATTGAACACCGGGGAGCTGTTTTTT
- TRBJ1-4 TRBV15 TRBD1 CATSRELTGTGGLKLFF TGTGCCACCAGCAGAGAATTAACCGGGACAGGAGGTTTAAAACTGTTTTTT
- TRBJ2-7 TRBV7-2 - CASSLFYEQYF TGTGCCAGCAGCCTCTTCTACGAGCAGTACTTC
- TRBJ2-7 TRBV18 TRBD1 CASSPQGTGYYEQYF TGTGCCAGCTCACCTCAGGGGACAGGATACTACGAGCAGTACTTC
- TRBJ2-1 TRBV10-3 TRBD2 CAIRGTSGPTSYNEQFF TGTGCCATCCGAGGGACTAGCGGTCCGACCTCCTACAATGAGCAGTTCTTC
once TRBJ2-1 TRBV7-6 - CASSLKGLTSRGYNEQFF TGTGCCAGCAGCTTAAAGGGACTCACCAGTCGTGGCTACAATGAGCAGTTCTTC
- TRBJ2-7 TRBV6-5 TRBD2 CASSSGLADSSYEQYF TGTGCCAGCAGTTCGGGACTAGCGGATAGCTCCTACGAGCAGTACTTC
once TRBJ1-2 TRBV28 - CASKENYGYTF TGTGCCAGCAAGGAGAACTATGGCTACACCTTC
once TRBJ2-1 TRBV6-5 - CASSLAAGTYNEQFF TGTGCCAGCAGCTTAGCTGCGGGAACCTACAATGAGCAGTTCTTC
- TRBJ1-5 TRBV16 - CASSQSNAGVEEPQHF TGTGCCAGCAGCCAATCTAATGCGGGGGTAGAGGAGCCCCAGCATTTT
- TRBJ1-5 TRBV4-1 - CASSQEYGVAPRRPQHF TGCGCCAGCAGCCAAGAGTACGGTGTCGCCCCTCGCCGGCCCCAGCATTTT
- TRBJ1-5 TRBV7-8 TRBD1 CASSVPGTVGGNQPQHF TGTGCCAGCAGCGTTCCCGGGACAGTCGGGGGCAATCAGCCCCAGCATTTT
- TRBJ2-3 TRBV28 TRBD2 CASSLAQRGFSADTQYF TGTGCCAGCAGCTTGGCGCAGCGGGGGTTTAGTGCAGATACGCAGTATTTT
- TRBJ2-1 TRBV6-5 TRBD2 CASSYLSSGRSNEQFF TGTGCCAGCAGTTACCTGTCCAGCGGGAGGTCCAATGAGCAGTTCTTC
once TRBJ2-3 TRBV5-1 TRBD1 CASSPGQGGTDTQYF TGCGCCAGCAGCCCCGGACAGGGGGGCACAGATACGCAGTATTTT
- TRBJ2-1 TRBV4-2 TRBD2 CASSPTIAGGSYNEQFF TGTGCCAGCAGCCCAACTATAGCGGGAGGGTCCTACAATGAGCAGTTCTTC
- TRBJ1-5 TRBV6-6 - CASSYWVREQPQHF TGTGCCAGCAGTTACTGGGTCAGGGAACAGCCCCAGCATTTT
- TRBJ1-4 TRBV28 - CASSLRGGGQVEKLFF TGTGCCAGCAGTTTGCGGGGCGGGGGGCAAGTTGAAAAACTGTTTTTT
- TRBJ1-3 TRBV12-2 - CASRPQHTVTWFPSGNTIYF TGTGCAAGTCGCCCTCAACATACAGTAACGTGGTTTCCCTCTGGAAACACCATATATTTT
- TRBJ2-1 TRBV5-6 TRBD1 CASSFTEGTGSPNEQFF TGTGCCAGCAGCTTCACTGAAGGGACAGGGAGTCCCAACGAGCAGTTCTTC
- TRBJ2-7 TRBV5-1 TRBD2 CASSSEREYYEQYF TGCGCCAGCAGCTCTGAGCGGGAGTACTACGAGCAGTACTTC
few TRBJ2-7 TRBV6-1 TRBD1 CASSETWDRYEQYF TGTGCCAGCAGTGAAACTTGGGACAGATACGAGCAGTACTTC
- TRBJ1-5 TRBV21-1 - CASSPGDRGLSSNQPQHF TGTGCCAGCAGCCCCGGGGACAGGGGGTTGAGTAGCAATCAGCCCCAGCATTTT
once TRBJ2-7 TRBV7-3 TRBD2 CASSLQPGLGELREQYF TGTGCCAGCAGCCTGCAGCCGGGACTAGGGGAGCTACGAGAGCAGTACTTC
- TRBJ1-1 TRBV6-5 TRBD1 CASRGDSEAFF TGTGCCAGCAGGGGGGACAGCGAAGCTTTCTTT
- TRBJ1-5 TRBV5-1 TRBD1 CASNTGTGNQPQHF TGCGCCAGCAACACCGGGACAGGTAATCAGCCCCAGCATTTT
- TRBJ1-5 TRBV27 TRBD1 CASSLFAGGPNQPQHF TGTGCCAGCAGTTTATTTGCAGGGGGCCCTAATCAGCCCCAGCATTTT
once TRBJ2-2 TRBV7-8 TRBD2 CASSLSRTSAGGELFF TGTGCCAGCAGCTTAAGCAGGACTAGCGCTGGCGGGGAGCTGTTTTTT
- TRBJ2-2 TRBV15 TRBD2 CATSRGLAGGIDTGELFF TGTGCCACCAGCAGGGGACTAGCGGGAGGAATCGACACCGGGGAGCTGTTTTTT
- TRBJ2-1 TRBV5-5 - CASSRYGSYNEQFF TGTGCCAGCAGCCGATACGGGAGCTACAATGAGCAGTTCTTC
- TRBJ1-5 TRBV19 - CASRGRGNSNQPQHF TGTGCCAGTAGGGGTAGGGGAAATAGCAATCAGCCCCAGCATTTT
- TRBJ2-1 TRBV7-2 TRBD1 CASSKDRGNEQFF TGTGCCAGCAGCAAGGACAGGGGCAATGAGCAGTTCTTC
- TRBJ1-3 TRBV28 - CASSFAGAGNTIYF TGTGCCAGCAGTTTCGCGGGGGCAGGAAACACCATATATTTT
- TRBJ2-3 TRBV5-4 TRBD1 CASSSPGQGVTDTQYF TGTGCCAGCAGCTCGCCGGGACAGGGGGTAACAGATACGCAGTATTTT
- TRBJ1-1 TRBV4-3 TRBD1 CASSQLAGQGIFF TGCGCCAGCAGCCAACTAGCGGGACAGGGGATCTTCTTT
- TRBJ2-3 TRBV7-3 - CASSLGLVRSTDTQYF TGTGCCAGCAGCTTAGGTCTAGTCCGTAGCACAGATACGCAGTATTTT
few TRBJ2-7 TRBV5-4 - CASSARVAASEQYF TGTGCCAGCAGCGCCCGGGTCGCCGCTTCAGAGCAGTACTTC